This section outlines one T cell receptor beta chain sequence together with its context. PCR involved 60 Vbeta and 13 Jbeta primers. Only in-frame clones appear in the TCRdb table, and some are missing; sequencing was by immunoSEQ multiplex PCR. The sample holds about 130,000 clones, 70% to 80% seen once. The CDR3 is 19 amino acids. The germline V gene encodes CDR1 MNHNS and CDR2 SASEGT. The V and J ends lost 2 bases and 0 bases, in that order; junction bases with no gene match: 11. The sample is drawn from a study of cytomegalovirus exposure and HLA in healthy donors. The source of this sequence is a woman aged 60 to 75 in good health and CMV-seropositive. The chain is built from TRBV6-1 and TRBJ1-5, with 9 nucleotides matching TRBD1. Sequenced: PBMCs. CDR3 loop: CASSERMWTGELSNQPQHF. In DNA form, the CDR3 reads TGTGCCAGCAGTGAAAGAATGTGGACAGGGGAACTTAGCAATCAGCCCCAGCATTTT.